This T cell receptor (beta chain) emerged from a study of T-cell reconstitution after alpha-beta-depleted transplantation in children. Broader study findings: Counts and diversity of T cells one year after transplant came mostly from newly produced T cells. Two months or so post-transplant, alpha-beta T cells reportedly derived from several hundred expanded graft clones.

The CDR3 is made up of 15 amino acids. Trimming took 0 bases from V and 0 from J, leaving 9 bases between them. From germline, CDR1 is SGHRS and CDR2 YFSETQ. Unique molecular identifiers were built into the TCRbeta library. MiXCR, applied by TCRdb to the PCR reads, yields one record per CDR3 protein. The sample holds roughly 670,000 distinct CDR3 sequences, around 13% seen once. The table lists this clonotype with many counts. Its antigen is not known. This TCR was recovered from a girl aged 2-10 years with congenital amegakaryocytic thrombocytopenia, due to receive a stem cell transplant. Sample: PBMCs, taken before TCRalphabeta/CD19-depleted stem cell transplant. The gene calls are TRBV5-1 and TRBJ1-1, with a weak D call TRBD1 (5 bases). CDR3 region: CASSLGQPMNTEAFF. DNA for the CDR3: TGCGCCAGCAGCTTGGGACAGCCAATGAACACTGAAGCTTTCTTT.